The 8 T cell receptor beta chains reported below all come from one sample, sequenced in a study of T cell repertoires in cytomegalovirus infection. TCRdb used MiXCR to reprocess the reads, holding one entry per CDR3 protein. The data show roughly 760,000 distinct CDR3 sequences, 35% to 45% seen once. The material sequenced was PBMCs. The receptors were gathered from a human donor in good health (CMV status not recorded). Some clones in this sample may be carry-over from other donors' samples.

The CDR3 DNA reads TGTGCCATCAGTGAGGGGTTGGGGGGAGCCTACGAGCAGTACTTC. It encodes CAISEGLGGAYEQYF. The genes are TRBV10-3 and TRBJ2-7, with D possibly being TRBD2 (6 bases). Germline V gene data show CDR1 as ENHRY and CDR2 as SYGVKD. The germline V and J ends were trimmed by 2 bases and 2 bases, with 13 bases remaining between them. The CDR3 runs 15 residues.

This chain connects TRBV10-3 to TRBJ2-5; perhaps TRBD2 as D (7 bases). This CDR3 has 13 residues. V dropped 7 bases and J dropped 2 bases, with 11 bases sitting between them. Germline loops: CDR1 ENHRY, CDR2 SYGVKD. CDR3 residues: CAITRGAQETQYF. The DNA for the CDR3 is TGTGCCATCACCCGGGGGGCTCAAGAGACCCAGTACTTC.

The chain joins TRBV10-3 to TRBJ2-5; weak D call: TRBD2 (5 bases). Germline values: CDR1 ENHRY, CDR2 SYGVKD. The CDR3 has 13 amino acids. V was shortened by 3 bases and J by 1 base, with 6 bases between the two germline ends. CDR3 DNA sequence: TGTGCCATCAGTGACGGGGTCCAAGAGACCCAGTACTTC. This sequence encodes CAISDGVQETQYF.

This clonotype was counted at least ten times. This chain's CDR3 is CASSLFPGELFF. The CDR3 DNA is TGTGCCAGCAGTTTGTTCCCCGGGGAGCTGTTTTTT. This chain links TRBV27 with TRBJ2-2; D uncertain. The V and J ends lost 3 bases and 6 bases respectively, with 5 bases between them. The germline CDR1 and CDR2 sequences are MNHEY and SMNVEV (reference sequence). This CDR3 region has 12 residues.

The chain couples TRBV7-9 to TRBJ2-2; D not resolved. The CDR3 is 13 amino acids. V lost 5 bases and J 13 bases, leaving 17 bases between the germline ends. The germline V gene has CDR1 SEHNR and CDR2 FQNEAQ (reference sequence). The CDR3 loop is CASSRRQEFRLFF. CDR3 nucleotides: TGTGCCAGCAGCAGAAGGCAGGAGTTTCGGCTGTTTTTT. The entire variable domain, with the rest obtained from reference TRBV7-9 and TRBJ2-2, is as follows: DTGVSQNPRHKITKRGQNVTFRCDPISEHNRLYWYRQTLGQGPEFLTYFQNEAQLEKSRLLSDRFSAERPKGSFSTLEIQRTEQGDSAMYLCASSRRQEFRLFFGEGSRLTVL.

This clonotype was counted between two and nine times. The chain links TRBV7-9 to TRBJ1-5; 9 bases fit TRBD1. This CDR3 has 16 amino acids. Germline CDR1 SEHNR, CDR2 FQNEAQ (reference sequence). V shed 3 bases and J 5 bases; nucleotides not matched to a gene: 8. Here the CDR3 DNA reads TGTGCCAGCAGCTTCGGCCGGGACAGGGTGGATCAGCCCCAGCATTTT. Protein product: CASSFGRDRVDQPQHF.

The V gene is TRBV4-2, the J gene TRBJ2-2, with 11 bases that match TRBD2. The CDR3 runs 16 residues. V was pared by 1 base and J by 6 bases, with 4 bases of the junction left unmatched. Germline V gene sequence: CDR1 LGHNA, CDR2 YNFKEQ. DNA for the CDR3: TGTGCCAGCAGCCAAGGGGCTAGCGGGGGGCCCGGGGAGCTGTTTTTT. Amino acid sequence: CASSQGASGGPGELFF.

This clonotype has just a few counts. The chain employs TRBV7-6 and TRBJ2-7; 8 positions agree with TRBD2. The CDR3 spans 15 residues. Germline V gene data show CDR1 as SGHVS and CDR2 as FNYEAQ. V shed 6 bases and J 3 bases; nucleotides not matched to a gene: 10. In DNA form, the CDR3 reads TGTGCCAGCAGAGTACTAGCGGACCCAATCTACGAGCAGTACTTC. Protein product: CASRVLADPIYEQYF.